This T cell receptor (beta chain) came from a study of blood T cell repertoires in COVID-19. Across the study: COVID-19 samples collected from the United States, Italy and Spain covered acute and convalescent phases. T cells, B-cell-depleted T cells, or PBMCs provided the cDNA or gDNA that served as material.

Germline V gives CDR1 MNHEY, CDR2 SVGAGI. The CDR3 is made up of 13 amino acids. Trimming shortened V by 2 bases and J by 7 bases, and 11 bases separated the two germline ends. Original processing notes: Using reference gene primer amplification, nucleated cell counts were estimated. Assay used: immunoSEQ multiplex PCR; TCRdb lists only in-frame clones, some missing. V, J and clone size were drawn from that table, and D and trimming were deduced from the DNA. There are 200,000 or so clones in the sample; 65% to 90% occur only once, and roughly 13% lies in the top ten. V gene TRBV6-5 combines with J gene TRBJ1-2; maybe TRBD1 (5 bases). This sequence originates from a human donor in a cohort sampled during active COVID-19. Specimen: peripheral blood. This CDR3 reads CASSYVQDGGYTF. DNA of the CDR3: TGTGCCAGCAGTTACGTACAGGACGGTGGCTACACCTTC.